The T cell receptor (beta chain) described here comes from a study of blood T cell repertoires in COVID-19. Profiled with immunoSEQ multiplex PCR; TCRdb holds only in-frame clones, not every one. The sample holds roughly 330,000 clones, around 87% seen once. The CDR3 is 14 amino acids. V shed 0 bases and J 5 bases; nucleotides not matched to a gene: 3. The germline V gene encodes CDR1 LGHNA and CDR2 YSLEER. The sample comprised PBMCs or T cells enriched from blood (not recorded which). The chain carries TRBV4-3 and TRBJ1-2, with 7 bases aligning to TRBD1. This receptor was taken from a woman in her twenties or thirties who had recovered from COVID-19. CDR3 bases: TGCGCCAGCAGCCAAGAGGGACAGCTATATGGCTACACCTTC. This translates into CASSQEGQLYGYTF.